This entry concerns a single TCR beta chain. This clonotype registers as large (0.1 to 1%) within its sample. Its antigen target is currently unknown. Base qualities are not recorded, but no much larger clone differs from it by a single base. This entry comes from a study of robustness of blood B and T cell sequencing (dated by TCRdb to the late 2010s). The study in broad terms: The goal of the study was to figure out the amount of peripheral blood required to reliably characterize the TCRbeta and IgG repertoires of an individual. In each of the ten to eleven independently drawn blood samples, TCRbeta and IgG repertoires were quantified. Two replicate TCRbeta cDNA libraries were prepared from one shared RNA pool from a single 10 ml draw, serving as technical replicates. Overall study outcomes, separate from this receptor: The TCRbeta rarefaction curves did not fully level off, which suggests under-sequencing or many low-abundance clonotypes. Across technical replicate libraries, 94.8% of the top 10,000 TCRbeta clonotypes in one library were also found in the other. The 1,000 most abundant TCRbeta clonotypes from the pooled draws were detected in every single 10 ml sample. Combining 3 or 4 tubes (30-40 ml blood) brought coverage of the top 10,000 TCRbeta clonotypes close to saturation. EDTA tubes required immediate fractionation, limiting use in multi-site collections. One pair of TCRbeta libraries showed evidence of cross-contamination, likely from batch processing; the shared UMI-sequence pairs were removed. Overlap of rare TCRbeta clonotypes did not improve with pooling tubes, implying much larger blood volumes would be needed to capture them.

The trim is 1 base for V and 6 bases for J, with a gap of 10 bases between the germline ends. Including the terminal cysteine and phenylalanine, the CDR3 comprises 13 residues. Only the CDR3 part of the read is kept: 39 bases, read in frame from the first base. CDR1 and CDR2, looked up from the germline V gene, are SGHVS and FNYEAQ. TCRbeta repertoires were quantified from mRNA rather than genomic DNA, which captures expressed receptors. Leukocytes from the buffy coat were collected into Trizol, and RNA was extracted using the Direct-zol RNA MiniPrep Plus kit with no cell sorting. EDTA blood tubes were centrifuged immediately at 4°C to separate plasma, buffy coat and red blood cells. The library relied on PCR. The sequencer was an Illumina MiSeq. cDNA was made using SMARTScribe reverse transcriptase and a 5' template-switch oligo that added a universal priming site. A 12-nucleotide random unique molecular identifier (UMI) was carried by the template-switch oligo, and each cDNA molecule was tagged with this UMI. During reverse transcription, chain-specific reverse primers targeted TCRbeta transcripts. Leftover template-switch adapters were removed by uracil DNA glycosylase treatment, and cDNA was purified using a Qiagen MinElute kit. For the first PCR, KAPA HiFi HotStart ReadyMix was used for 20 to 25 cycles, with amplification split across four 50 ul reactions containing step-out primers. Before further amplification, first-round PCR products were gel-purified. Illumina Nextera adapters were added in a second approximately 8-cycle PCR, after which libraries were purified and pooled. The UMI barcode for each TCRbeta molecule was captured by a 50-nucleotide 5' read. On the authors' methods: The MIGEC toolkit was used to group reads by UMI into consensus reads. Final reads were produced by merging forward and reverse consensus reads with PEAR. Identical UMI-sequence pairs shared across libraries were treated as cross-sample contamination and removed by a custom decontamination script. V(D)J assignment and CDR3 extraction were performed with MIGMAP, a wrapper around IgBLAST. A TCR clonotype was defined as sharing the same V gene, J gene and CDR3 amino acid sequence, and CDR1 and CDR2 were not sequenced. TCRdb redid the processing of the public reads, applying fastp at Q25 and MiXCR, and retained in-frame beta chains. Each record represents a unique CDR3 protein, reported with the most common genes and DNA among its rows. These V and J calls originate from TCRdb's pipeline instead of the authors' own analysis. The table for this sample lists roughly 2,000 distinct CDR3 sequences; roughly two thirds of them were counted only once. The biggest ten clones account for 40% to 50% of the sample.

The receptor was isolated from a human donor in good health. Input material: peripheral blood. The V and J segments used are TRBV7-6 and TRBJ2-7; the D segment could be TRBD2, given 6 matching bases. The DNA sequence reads TGTGCCAGCAGCTTAGTGGGCGGGGTCGAGCAGTACTTC. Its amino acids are CASSLVGGVEQYF.